This TCR beta chain emerged from a study of T-cell reconstitution after alpha-beta-depleted transplantation in children. TCRbeta library construction was performed incorporating unique molecular identifiers. MiXCR, applied by TCRdb to the PCR reads, yields one record per CDR3 protein. Of about 640,000 distinct CDR3 sequences detected, roughly 15% appear once; the ten largest clones hold 0.85% to 1.3%. Germline CDR1 GTSNPN, CDR2 SVGIG (reference sequence). This CDR3 is built from 12 residues. Deletions cut 5 bases from V and 2 bases from J, with 10 bases between. This TCR was sampled from a human donor who donated a stem cell graft to a child with acute myeloid leukemia. The source was PBMCs from the stem cell graft donor, collected from the stem cell graft. This chain links TRBV30 with TRBJ2-7, with D possibly TRBD1 on 6 matching bases. The CDR3 region is CAWGQPTYEQYF. The CDR3 DNA reads TGTGCCTGGGGACAGCCGACCTACGAGCAGTACTTC.